This record concerns one T cell receptor beta chain sequence. Its binding antigen is unknown. Base-call qualities are not available, and no considerably larger clone is one nucleotide away. This specimen comes from a study of T-cell memory formation after mild COVID-19 (dated by TCRdb to the early 2020s). For context, the study as a whole: Most TCR sequence clusters were specific to one of the two donors. In two donors, T-cell clones that expanded and contracted after mild COVID-19 were followed by sequencing TCRalpha and TCRbeta repertoires longitudinally. Two young, previously healthy adult volunteers, one female and one male, were included in the cohort.

What the study reported, not specific to this receptor: Contracting CD4+ clones appeared mostly in the CM and EM memory subsets, whereas CD8+ clones were enriched in EMRA. Clones that contracted from day 15 to 85 showed balanced CD4/CD8 phenotypes, whereas a second wave of clones that expanded from day 15 to 37 leaned towards CD4+. Some responding clones were detected in pre-infection memory, which suggested that pre-existing cross-reactive memory T cells had joined the SARS-CoV-2 response. Only two mild cases were covered in the study, and larger cohorts including severe cases with pre-infection samples were considered necessary. SARS-CoV-2 specificity was not confirmed for the second-wave clones peaking on day 37.

The data were produced on an Illumina NovaSeq 6000. TCRalpha and TCRbeta cDNA libraries were built by 5'RACE with constant-segment primers, adding sample barcodes and unique molecular identifiers. Trizol reagent was used to extract RNA from every sample. Amplification of the libraries took two PCR steps, and the second step added a second sample barcode plus Illumina TruSeq adapters. Sequencing of libraries was performed on an Illumina NovaSeq with 2 x 150 bp paired-end reads. For the original study's pipeline: Reads were demultiplexed and collapsed into UMI-guided consensus sequences with migec v1.2.7. Using mixcr v2.1.11, UMI consensuses were aligned to TRA and TRB V and J templates and then assembled into clonotypes. Clonotypes were classified as expanded or contracted when called significant by both edgeR and NoisET, with noise models trained on biological replicates. For edgeR calls, the thresholds were a false discovery rate-adjusted p below 0.01 and a log2 fold-change of 1. As an exploratory analysis of dynamics, PCA with hierarchical clustering was applied to max-normalized trajectories of the 1000 most abundant clonotypes. Separately sequenced CD4+ and CD8+ repertoires were used to assign the CD4 or CD8 phenotype of responding clones. The public reads were reprocessed in TCRdb via fastp at Q25 and MiXCR, keeping in-frame beta chains. Rows are unified per CDR3 protein, each entry keeping the most common DNA and genes. TCRdb, not the original authors, processed these V and J calls. Recorded for this sample are 550,000 to 700,000 distinct CDR3 sequences; 15% to 20% of them occurred a single time. The leading ten clones occupy about 8.1% of the sample.

Measured from the cysteine to the phenylalanine, the CDR3 is 14 residues long. Just the 42-base CDR3 DNA is kept, in frame starting at base 1. Sequences SGHRS (CDR1) and YFSETQ (CDR2) are obtained from the germline V gene. The germline V end is reduced by 3 bases and the J end by 10 bases; junction bases left unmatched: 7. Ficoll-Paque density gradient centrifugation was the method used to isolate PBMCs. What was sequenced was PBMCs or a T cell subset sorted from them (not recorded which). The source is an adult woman who had mild COVID-19 (a few samples of this study predate the infection). The sample titles of this study are shuffled in the database, so cell type and time point are left out; the donor was told from shared clones. The chain uses TRBV5-1 and TRBJ1-6; 7 central nucleotides agree with TRBD1. The DNA sequence is as follows: TGCGCCAGCAGCTCAGGGGGTTGGGACTCACCCCTCCACTTT. This gives the protein CASSSGGWDSPLHF.